This TCR beta chain comes out of a study of T cells in Graves' hyperthyroidism and ophthalmopathy. This clonotype was counted between two and nine times. RNA transcripts yielded amplified TCR beta CDR3 regions. The study used the HTBI primer set for a first-round RT-PCR of the TCR CDR3. TCRdb ran MiXCR on the multiplex PCR reads and lists one entry per CDR3 protein. The data show 750,000 to 900,000 distinct CDR3 sequences, with roughly 40% seen just once and around 10% held by the top ten. CDR1 and CDR2 (germline): SGHDN, FVKESK. Trimming at V came to 5 bases and at J to 4 bases, leaving 11 bases not matched to a gene. This CDR3 contains 15 residues. It was uncontrolled infection, other autoimmune disease, pregnancy or lactation that excluded patients. Based on clinical symptoms, serum thyroxine and TRAb, thyroid ultrasound and orbital computed tomography, diagnoses were reached. The source of the PBMCs was less than 12 ml of fresh peripheral blood.

Sequenced: blood. This rearrangement joins TRBV14 to TRBJ2-7; TRBD1 agrees at 7 bases. This TCR was sampled from a man between 18 and 29 years old with Graves' hyperthyroidism. CDR3 sequence (DNA): TGTGCCAGCAGCAGAACGGGACAGAACTCTTACGAGCAGTACTTC. Translated: CASSRTGQNSYEQYF.